This TCR beta chain originates from a study of CD8+ T cells in alopecia areata. The sequencing template was cDNA reverse transcribed from extracted RNA. The table came from immunoSEQ multiplex PCR; TCRdb's copy has only in-frame clones and leaves some out. Among fewer than 250,000 clones, roughly 60% were seen once, and the ten largest hold approximately 1%. CDR1 and CDR2 from the germline V gene are SGHTA and FQGNSA. After removal of 5 bases from V and 5 bases from J, the junction contained 3 bases not matched to a gene. There are 12 residues in the CDR3. Treatment described: oral pan-JAK inhibitor, 5-10 mg twice daily.

The sample consisted of CD4+ T cells sorted from blood, taken at week 24, from a patient treated with tofacitinib. The chain is built from TRBV7-2 and TRBJ2-7, with 7 bases matching TRBD1. The source of this sequence is a human donor with alopecia areata. CDR3 nucleotide sequence: TGTGCCAGCAGCCCTAGGGGGCACGAGCAGTACTTC. This sequence encodes CASSPRGHEQYF. Full variable domain (outside the CDR3, taken from reference TRBV7-2 and TRBJ2-7): GAGVSQSPSNKVTEKGKDVELRCDPISGHTALYWYRQSLGQGLEFLIYFQGNSAPDKSGLPSDRFSAERTGGSVSTLTIQRTQQEDSAVYLCASSPRGHEQYFGPGTRLTVT.